This TCR beta chain was documented in a study of cytomegalovirus exposure and HLA in healthy donors. Study in general: Sequencing of around 200 million T cells in an earlier analysis found 100 million to 140 million unique TCR beta sequences. Notes on the study in general: As a later analysis revealed, most CMV-associated TCR beta chains appeared HLA-restricted. The study flagged around 150 TCR beta chains as cytomegalovirus-associated. Being productive about 90% or about 30% of the time was typical of most TCR beta V segments in an earlier analysis.

The PCR was carried out with 60 Vbeta primers and 13 Jbeta primers. Assay: immunoSEQ multiplex PCR; the TCRdb copy retains only in-frame clones and omits some. The table lists more than 110,000 clones, around 79% of them singletons. As concerns this clone: Its antigen is undetermined.

Sequenced material: PBMCs. The receptor was isolated from a woman aged 50 to 60 in good health and CMV-seropositive.

The DNA for the CDR3 is TGTGCCAGCAGTTACCACGAGGGTACTGAAGCTTTCTTT. As protein: CASSYHEGTEAFF. The chain combines TRBV6-5 with TRBJ1-1, with D unresolved. Deletions cut 2 bases from V and 5 bases from J, with 9 bases between. Germline CDR1 and CDR2: MNHEY and SVGAGI. The CDR3 is 13 residues long.